This TCR beta chain was documented in a study of T cells in localized non-small cell lung cancer. Clones were read by immunoSEQ multiplex PCR, and TCRdb kept only the in-frame ones, dropping some. The sample has 70,000 to 85,000 clones, roughly 83% seen once. To note about this clone: Its antigen is unidentified.

Germline V gene sequence: CDR1 SGHVS, CDR2 FQNEAQ. Trimming removed 1 base at V and 8 bases at J, with 22 bases between. The CDR3 is 17 amino acids. Study-wide findings and caveats: Patients showing higher blood T cell density tended to see longer overall survival.

The starting material was peripheral blood, obtained before any cancer treatment. This chain links TRBV7-8 with TRBJ2-3, with a tentative D call TRBD1 (6 bases). The source is a female donor older than 55 with stage I lung adenocarcinoma. CDR3 nucleotides: TGTGCCAGCAGCTTAGGAATCAATGGGTTAGACAGGAGTACGCAGTATTTT. Translated: CASSLGINGLDRSTQYF.